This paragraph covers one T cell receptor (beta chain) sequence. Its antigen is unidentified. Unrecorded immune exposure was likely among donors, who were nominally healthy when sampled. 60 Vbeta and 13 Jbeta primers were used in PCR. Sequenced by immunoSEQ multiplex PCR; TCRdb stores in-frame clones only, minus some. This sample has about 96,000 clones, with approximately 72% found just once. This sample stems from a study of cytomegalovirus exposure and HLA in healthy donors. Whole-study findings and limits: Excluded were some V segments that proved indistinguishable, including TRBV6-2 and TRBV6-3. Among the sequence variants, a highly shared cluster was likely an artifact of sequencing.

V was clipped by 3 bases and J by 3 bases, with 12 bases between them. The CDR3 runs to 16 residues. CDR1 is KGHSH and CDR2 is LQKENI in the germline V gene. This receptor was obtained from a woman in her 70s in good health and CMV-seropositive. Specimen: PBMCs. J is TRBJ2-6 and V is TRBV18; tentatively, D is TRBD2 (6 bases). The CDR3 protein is CASSPEGRGGANVLTF. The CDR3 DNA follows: TGTGCCAGCTCACCGGAGGGGAGAGGTGGGGCCAACGTCCTGACTTTC.